This is a list of T cell receptor beta chains from one sample in a study of cytomegalovirus exposure and HLA in healthy donors. Produced via immunoSEQ multiplex PCR; TCRdb's table is partial and in-frame only. Seen here are just over 150,000 clones, around three quarters observed once, and the top ten hold just over 3%. The specimen sequenced was PBMCs. The receptors originated from a woman aged 40 to 49 in good health and CMV-seronegative. Each CDR3 is given with its conserved first and last residue. The D gene is left open where the match is weak. A row's size may be missing; if present it is once, few, many or a size class.

j_gene | d_gene | abundance | v_gene | CDR3nt | CDR3aa
TRBJ1-1 | TRBD1 | once | TRBV5-1 | TGCGCCAGCAGCGTGGACAGGGGGCTACCGAACACTGAAGCTTTCTTT | CASSVDRGLPNTEAFF
TRBJ2-3 | - | - | TRBV5-1 | TGCGCCAGCACTTATCAGGGCGCTAACACAGATACGCAGTATTTT | CASTYQGANTDTQYF
TRBJ1-2 | TRBD1 | - | TRBV6-5 | TGTGCCAGCTACCAGGGGGGAGCCTATGGCTACACCTTC | CASYQGGAYGYTF
TRBJ1-4 | TRBD1 | - | TRBV13 | TGTGCCAGCAGCTTACGGGACAGAGATAATGAAAAACTGTTTTTT | CASSLRDRDNEKLFF
TRBJ2-7 | - | - | TRBV5-1 | TGCGCCAGCAGCTTATCACAGGGTGAAGACGAGCAGTACTTC | CASSLSQGEDEQYF
TRBJ1-5 | TRBD1 | - | TRBV7-9 | TGTGCCAGCAGCGAGGACAGGGGTCAGCCCCAGCATTTT | CASSEDRGQPQHF
TRBJ1-5 | TRBD1 | - | TRBV6-1 | TGTGCCAGCAGTGGGACCCCCAGGACAGGGATACTATGGCCCCAGCATTTT | CASSGTPRTGILWPQHF
TRBJ2-7 | - | - | TRBV14 | TGTGCCAGCGGGAGGTCAGCCGGCTCCTACGAGCAGTACTTC | CASGRSAGSYEQYF
TRBJ1-2 | TRBD1 | - | TRBV19 | TGTGCCAGTAGTGTGGGACAGTACTATGGCTACACCTTC | CASSVGQYYGYTF
TRBJ2-2 | - | - | TRBV5-1 | TGCGCCAGCAGTCTCGGACTGTACTTAACCGGGGAGCTGTTTTTT | CASSLGLYLTGELFF
TRBJ2-3 | TRBD2 | - | TRBV9 | TGTGCCAGCAGCGTAGGTGGCGGGGGGACAGATACGCAGTATTTT | CASSVGGGGTDTQYF
TRBJ1-2 | TRBD1 | - | TRBV9 | TGTGCCAGCAGCAAGGGACAGGGCAACTATGGCTACACCTTC | CASSKGQGNYGYTF
TRBJ2-7 | TRBD1 | - | TRBV13 | TGTGCCAGCAGCGCCCCCCGACAGGGGTTCTACGAGCAGTACTTC | CASSAPRQGFYEQYF
TRBJ2-7 | - | - | TRBV25-1 | TGTGCCAGCAGTTACGGTTACGAGCAGTACTTC | CASSYGYEQYF
TRBJ2-5 | TRBD2 | - | TRBV9 | TGTGCCAGCAGCGAGGGGACTAGCGTAGAGACCCAGTACTTC | CASSEGTSVETQYF
TRBJ1-6 | TRBD1 | once | TRBV18 | TGTGCCAGCTCACACGGGACAGACAGCAACCTCCACTTT | CASSHGTDSNLHF
TRBJ1-4 | - | few | TRBV5-1 | TGCGCCAGCAGCATTGACAGGAATAATGAAAAACTGTTTTTT | CASSIDRNNEKLFF
TRBJ1-1 | - | few | TRBV10-1 | TGCGCCAGCAGTGAGATGGGGGCTCCGAACACTGAAGCTTTCTTT | CASSEMGAPNTEAFF
TRBJ1-2 | - | - | TRBV25-1 | TGTGCCAGCAAGGGGGACACATATGGCTACACCTTC | CASKGDTYGYTF